This entry features one T cell receptor beta chain sequence. Memory CD4+ cells were the fraction left after CD45RA+ naive selection. The assay was run at deep level. Each cell subset's genomic DNA was divided evenly among several immunoSEQ plates. This table comes from immunoSEQ multiplex PCR, and its TCRdb copy is limited to in-frame clones, with some not included. Among roughly 2 million clones listed, approximately 95% were seen once. V was cut by 6 bases and J by 8 bases, with 16 bases left in between. Germline loops: CDR1 SGHDT, CDR2 YYEEEE. The CDR3 sequence is 13 residues long. This entry is derived from a study of shared clonotypes between healthy human individuals.

The sequencing input was naive CD4+ T cells sorted from blood. Described subset: CD45RA+ positively selected. This sequence originates from a man aged 18 to 29 in good health. The rearrangement uses TRBV5-6 and TRBJ2-3, with D perhaps TRBD1 (5 bases). This chain's CDR3 is CASILRGRLTQYF. The CDR3 coding sequence is TGTGCCAGCATCCTTAGGGGCCGGCTTACGCAGTATTTT.